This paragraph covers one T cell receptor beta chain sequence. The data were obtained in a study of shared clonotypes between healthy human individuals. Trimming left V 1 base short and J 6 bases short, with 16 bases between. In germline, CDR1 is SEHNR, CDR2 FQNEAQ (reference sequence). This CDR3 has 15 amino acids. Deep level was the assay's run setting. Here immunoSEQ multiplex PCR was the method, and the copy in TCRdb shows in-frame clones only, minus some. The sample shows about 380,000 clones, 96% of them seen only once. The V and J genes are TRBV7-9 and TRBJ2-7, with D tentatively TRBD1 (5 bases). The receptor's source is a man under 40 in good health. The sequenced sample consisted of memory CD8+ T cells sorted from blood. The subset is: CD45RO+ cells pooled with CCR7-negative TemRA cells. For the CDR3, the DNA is TGTGCCAGCAGCTTAGGCTTCAGGGAAGCTGGCGAGCAGTACTTC. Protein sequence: CASSLGFREAGEQYF.